The 6 T cell receptor beta chains given below trace back to one sample, sequenced in a study of beta chain features in type 1 diabetes. Study-wide results and limits: Type 1 diabetes patients had TCRB CDR3s that were shorter (moderately but significantly so) in all four CD4+ subsets.

These receptors' targets are unknown. The study reverse transcribed the entire isolated RNA, so it sequenced expressed TCRB transcripts. Repertoires were generated with immunoSEQ multiplex PCR, while TCRdb's copy carries only in-frame clones and drops some. Of roughly 700,000 clones detected, roughly 12% appear once; the ten largest clones hold around 0.022%. The sequenced material came from naive CD4+ T cells from blood. The receptors stem from a man younger than 30 with type 1 diabetes.

The rearrangement uses TRBV6-5 and TRBJ2-1; 12 bases align to TRBD2. The junction had 5 bases not matched to a gene; V was cut back by 5 bases and J by 6 bases. The CDR3 has 15 residues. Germline V gives CDR1 MNHEY, CDR2 SVGAGI. In DNA form, the CDR3 reads TGTGCCAGCAGTCGGACTAGCGGGACTACCAATGAGCAGTTCTTC. Protein sequence: CASSRTSGTTNEQFF.

The chain combines TRBV19 with TRBJ1-5; possibly TRBD1 for D (5 bases). The CDR3 runs to 17 residues. CDR1 LNHDA and CDR2 SQIVND come from the germline V gene (reference sequence). Trimming left V 4 bases short and J 0 bases short, with 16 bases between. CDR3 sequence: CASSTLGTVDSNQPQHF. CDR3 nucleotide sequence: TGTGCCAGTAGTACCCTAGGGACGGTGGATAGCAATCAGCCCCAGCATTTT.

This clone was seen more than once but under ten times. This chain connects TRBV5-1 to TRBJ1-6; 8 bases are a match to TRBD1. This CDR3 is built from 14 residues. The germline gives CDR1 SGHRS, CDR2 YFSETQ. With 2 bases clipped from V and 8 bases from J, the junction kept 3 bases outside the gene matches. Here the CDR3 reads CASSFQTGDSPLHF. Here the CDR3 DNA reads TGCGCCAGCAGCTTTCAGACAGGGGATTCACCCCTCCACTTT.

This clone turned up a few times. The chain links TRBV7-9 to TRBJ2-7; a possible D gene is TRBD2 (6 bases). The CDR3 length is 13 residues. The germline V gene has CDR1 SEHNR and CDR2 FQNEAQ (reference sequence). The V and J ends lost 6 bases and 1 base respectively, with 10 bases between them. This chain's CDR3 is CASRRDGSYEQYF. CDR3 DNA sequence: TGTGCCAGCAGGCGGGACGGATCCTACGAGCAGTACTTC. Using reference TRBV7-9 and TRBJ2-7 for the parts outside the CDR3, the full variable domain is DTGVSQNPRHKITKRGQNVTFRCDPISEHNRLYWYRQTLGQGPEFLTYFQNEAQLEKSRLLSDRFSAERPKGSFSTLEIQRTEQGDSAMYLCASRRDGSYEQYFGPGTRLTVT.

There are a few counts of this clone. The gene calls are TRBV7-2 and TRBJ2-5; D gene uncertain. Germline assignment: CDR1 SGHTA and CDR2 FQGNSA. The CDR3 extends over 13 amino acids. Trimming stripped 4 bases from V and 3 bases from J, with 9 bases between. CDR3 DNA sequence: TGTGCCAGCAGCTACTGGACGGAAGAGACCCAGTACTTC. Encoded protein: CASSYWTEETQYF.

Only a few counts were recorded for this clone. The chain carries TRBV27 and TRBJ2-7; D might be TRBD1 (6 bases). The germline CDR1 and CDR2 sequences are MNHEY and SMNVEV (reference sequence). This CDR3 region has 15 residues. V lost 4 bases and J 3 bases, leaving 16 bases between the germline ends. The CDR3 coding sequence is TGTGCCAGCAGTTCCAGGGGCGCCCCCGACTACGAGCAGTACTTC. Protein sequence: CASSSRGAPDYEQYF.